This T cell receptor beta chain was found in a study of blood T cells in healthy people across ages. It was with a sample-barcoded 5' primer and a J-beta primer mix that a second PCR of roughly 7 to 12 cycles was run. TCRdb re-called the 5' RACE reads through MiXCR, storing one row per CDR3 protein. The sample shows about 780,000 distinct CDR3 sequences, under 30% of them seen only once. CDR3 size: 14 residues. Per germline, CDR1 SQVTM and CDR2 ANQGSEA. J was trimmed by 7 bases and V by 6 bases; bases with no gene match: 11. Separately, the same data were catalogued under a study of T cells of mothers and their children. This second study notes: A few healthy Caucasian mothers and their six children were the donors. Every mother produced more than 10 million TCR beta CDR3 reads, whereas every child provided approximately 3 million. The data showed no persistent microchimeric T cell clones.

V gene TRBV29-1 combines with J gene TRBJ2-1; 8 bases line up with TRBD1. The source of this sequence is a boy between 10 and 17 years old in good health. The sample consisted of blood. CDR3 bases: TGCAGCGTGGGTCCTCAGGGGGCCAGAAATGAGCAGTTCTTC. Translated: CSVGPQGARNEQFF.